A single sample is the source of the 20 T cell receptor beta chains below, sequenced in a study of regulatory T cells in long-lasting Graves disease. Specified time point: newly diagnosed GD, antithyroid drugs for less than 3 months. From PBMCs, RNA was extracted and then used to make the TCR library. TCR beta libraries were built with iRepertoire HTBI primers and Arm-PCR of CDR3 regions. MiXCR was run by TCRdb on the multiplex PCR reads, yielding one entry per CDR3 protein. In the table there are about 540,000 distinct CDR3 sequences, approximately 12% of which are singletons. The same specimen was also included in a second study, on T cells in Graves' hyperthyroidism and ophthalmopathy.

The sample consisted of peripheral blood mononuclear cells (PBMCs), taken at new diagnosis, from a patient treated with antithyroid drugs. The source is a man aged 30-40 years with Graves disease.

The DNA for the CDR3 is TGCGCCAGCAGCTTGGACGGGACAGGGACGGTTAATTCACCCCTCCACTTT. It encodes CASSLDGTGTVNSPLHF. The rearrangement joins TRBV5-1 to TRBJ1-6, with 9 bases identical to TRBD1. The V gene's germline CDR1 is SGHRS and CDR2 YFSETQ. The CDR3 totals 17 residues. The V and J ends lost 0 bases and 6 bases, in that order; junction bases with no gene match: 7.

This sequence joins TRBV20-1 and TRBJ2-7; possibly TRBD1 or TRBD2 for D (5 bases each). The CDR3 length is 13 residues. Trimming stripped 6 bases from V and 3 bases from J, with 15 bases between. From germline, CDR1 is DFQATT and CDR2 SNEGSKA (reference sequence). The CDR3 nucleotides read TGCAGTGCCCGGGACGAAGCGATCTACGAGCAGTACTTC. Its translation is CSARDEAIYEQYF.

The chain is built from TRBV19 and TRBJ2-6; 9 bases line up with TRBD2. V lost 9 bases, J lost 0 bases, and 9 bases stayed unmatched. Germline V gene lookup returns CDR1 LNHDA and CDR2 SQIVND (reference sequence). The CDR3 covers 17 residues. CDR3 sequence: CASRLAGALSGANVLTF. The CDR3 bases are TGTGCCAGCCGGTTAGCGGGGGCCCTCTCTGGGGCCAACGTCCTGACTTTC. Complete variable domain (other parts from reference TRBV19 and TRBJ2-6): DGGITQSPKYLFRKEGQNVTLSCEQNLNHDAMYWYRQDPGQGLRLIYYSQIVNDFQKGDIAEGYSVSREKKESFPLTVTSAQKNPTAFYLCASRLAGALSGANVLTFGAGSRLTVL.

This clonotype was seen repeatedly, ten times or more. The chain combines TRBV27 with TRBJ2-7; the D gene is possibly TRBD2 (6 bases). The germline gives CDR1 MNHEY, CDR2 SMNVEV (reference sequence). This CDR3 spans 14 amino acids. Trimming shortened V by 2 bases and J by 1 base, and 9 bases separated the two germline ends. Here the CDR3 DNA reads TGTGCCAGCAGTTTAATTAGCGGATCCTACGAGCAGTACTTC. Its protein is CASSLISGSYEQYF.

The chain is built from TRBV7-8 and TRBJ2-1; D is perhaps TRBD1 or TRBD2 (6 bases each). Germline CDR1 SGHVS, CDR2 FQNEAQ. Trimming stripped 5 bases from V and 2 bases from J, with 16 bases between. The CDR3 has 16 amino acids. The CDR3 sequence: CASSPRRGGTYNEQFF. The CDR3 DNA follows: TGTGCCAGCAGCCCGCGCAGGGGCGGGACCTACAATGAGCAGTTCTTC.

This clonotype was detected ten times or more. This chain connects TRBV27 to TRBJ1-1; TRBD1 aligns across 8 bases. With V trimmed by 6 bases and J by 1 base, 7 bases remained unmatched. The CDR3 is 15 amino acids. In germline, CDR1 is MNHEY, CDR2 SMNVEV (reference sequence). Here the CDR3 reads CASRAGGQENTEAFF. DNA for the CDR3: TGTGCCAGCAGGGCAGGGGGCCAGGAGAACACTGAAGCTTTCTTT.

The chain joins TRBV24-1 to TRBJ2-3; 16 bases match TRBD2. V shed 4 bases, J shed 6 bases, and the junction held 9 bases outside the gene matches. CDR1 KGHDR and CDR2 SFDVKD come from the germline V gene. The CDR3 consists of 18 residues. CDR3 sequence (DNA): TGTGCCACCAGTGACACCGGGACTAGCGGGAGGGCCAGGGATACGCAGTATTTT. It translates to CATSDTGTSGRARDTQYF.

This clonotype showed up many times. V and J are TRBV19 and TRBJ2-7; the match to TRBD2 covers 7 bases. With V trimmed by 4 bases and J by 2 bases, 11 bases remained unmatched. Germline values: CDR1 LNHDA, CDR2 SQIVND (reference sequence). The CDR3 totals 16 residues. DNA for the CDR3: TGTGCCAGTAGTAGGGAGGGGCCGGGACTGACCTACGAGCAGTACTTC. This codes for CASSREGPGLTYEQYF.

Many counts were recorded for this clonotype. The chain is built from TRBV29-1 and TRBJ1-1, with D perhaps matching TRBD1 (5 bases). The V end lost 3 bases, the J end lost 8 bases, and 13 bases lay between the germline ends. Per germline, CDR1 SQVTM and CDR2 ANQGSEA. The CDR3 has 12 residues. The CDR3 loop is CSVEQQGFEAFF. The CDR3 nucleotides are TGCAGCGTTGAGCAGCAGGGCTTCGAAGCTTTCTTT.

This clonotype was observed a few times. The chain recombines TRBV19 with TRBJ2-7; D perhaps matches TRBD2 (6 bases). V lost 4 bases to trimming and J lost 2 bases, with 18 bases between them. The CDR3 extends over 16 amino acids. CDR1 is LNHDA and CDR2 is SQIVND in the germline V gene (reference sequence). DNA of the CDR3: TGTGCCAGTAGTACCACCGGGAGTATAGATACCTACGAGCAGTACTTC. Its protein is CASSTTGSIDTYEQYF. The variable domain in full, with the rest retrieved from reference TRBV19 and TRBJ2-7, is DGGITQSPKYLFRKEGQNVTLSCEQNLNHDAMYWYRQDPGQGLRLIYYSQIVNDFQKGDIAEGYSVSREKKESFPLTVTSAQKNPTAFYLCASSTTGSIDTYEQYFGPGTRLTVT.

The V gene is TRBV6-1, the J gene TRBJ2-3; D unresolved. The CDR3 is 15 residues long. V lost 6 bases to trimming and J lost 0 bases, with 13 bases between them. Germline CDR1 reads MNHNS; CDR2 reads SASEGT. The CDR3 here is CASSLLPSSTDTQYF. As DNA, the CDR3 is TGTGCCAGCAGCCTTCTTCCTTCTAGCACAGATACGCAGTATTTT.

V is TRBV20-1 and J is TRBJ1-3; 9 positions agree with TRBD1. The CDR3 sequence is 14 residues long. Germline V gene lookup returns CDR1 DFQATT and CDR2 SNEGSKA (reference sequence). The J segment lost 0 bases and the V segment lost 6 bases, leaving 3 bases of the junction unmatched. CDR3 sequence reads: CSATTGGSGNTIYF. DNA for the CDR3: TGCAGTGCCACGACAGGGGGCTCTGGAAACACCATATATTTT.

A remark on this clonotype: A much more abundant neighbour one base away suggests this may be a read error. The final CDR3 position lacks the conserved phenylalanine or tryptophan, pointing to a likely read error. The J gene is TRBJ1-2, the V gene TRBV20-1; weak D call: TRBD1 (6 bases). Looked up from germline, CDR1 is DFQATT and CDR2 is SNEGSKA (reference sequence). The CDR3 spans 13 residues. The ends were cut back, 2 bases at V and 7 bases at J, with 14 bases in the middle. CDR3 loop: CSARTGWVGGYTS. Written as DNA, the CDR3 is TGCAGTGCTAGAACAGGGTGGGTTGGTGGCTACACCTCC.

Many counts were recorded for this clonotype. The rearrangement links TRBV27 to TRBJ1-1; maybe TRBD1 (6 bases). Looked up from germline, CDR1 is MNHEY and CDR2 is SMNVEV (reference sequence). Trimming took 7 bases from V and 3 from J, leaving 15 bases between them. The CDR3 is 14 amino acids. The chain's CDR3 is CASKVQGRDTEAFF. In DNA, the CDR3 is TGTGCCAGCAAGGTTCAGGGGAGGGACACTGAAGCTTTCTTT.

The J gene is TRBJ1-4, the V gene TRBV3-1, with 8 bases identical to TRBD1. This CDR3 comprises 14 residues. Germline V lookup: CDR1 LGHDT, CDR2 YNNKEL (reference sequence). J lost 10 bases, V lost 8 bases, and 12 bases had no gene match. Here the CDR3 DNA reads TGTGCCAGCGCCACGGGGACAGGAGCGGGAAAACTGTTTTTT. Translated: CASATGTGAGKLFF.

Only a few counts were recorded for this clonotype. The chain recombines TRBV12-5 with TRBJ1-1; the D gene is possibly TRBD1 (5 bases). Trimming stripped 0 bases from V and 3 bases from J, with 14 bases between. The germline V gene encodes CDR1 LGHNT and CDR2 FRNRAP. The CDR3 spans 16 residues. CDR3 sequence: CASGLVLMGGDTEAFF. DNA for the CDR3: TGTGCTAGTGGTTTGGTACTAATGGGGGGGGACACTGAAGCTTTCTTT. Drawing the rest from reference TRBV12-5 and TRBJ1-1, the complete variable domain is DARVTQTPRHKVTEMGQEVTMRCQPILGHNTVFWYRQTMMQGLELLAYFRNRAPLDDSGMPKDRFSAEMPDATLATLKIQPSEPRDSAVYFCASGLVLMGGDTEAFFGQGTRLTVV.

The J gene is TRBJ2-7, the V gene TRBV6-2 or TRBV6-3; D not resolved. This CDR3 has 13 residues. V gave up 5 bases and J gave up 6 bases, with 14 bases separating them. The germline V gene has CDR1 MNHEY and CDR2 SVGEGT. The CDR3 here is CASSLRILAEQYF. CDR3 nucleotides: TGTGCCAGCAGTCTCAGGATCCTTGCCGAGCAGTACTTC.

The chain is built from TRBV12-3 or TRBV12-4 and TRBJ2-7, with a tentative D call TRBD2 (5 bases). The CDR3 extends over 14 amino acids. The ends were cut back, 4 bases at V and 1 base at J, with 11 bases in the middle. The CDR3 DNA reads TGTGCCAGCAGTTCCCCCCGGACTTCCTACGAGCAGTACTTC. It is translated as CASSSPRTSYEQYF.

The rearrangement links TRBV19 to TRBJ2-2; 11 bases align to TRBD2. The CDR3 is 14 residues long. Looked up from germline, CDR1 is LNHDA and CDR2 is SQIVND (reference sequence). Losses at the gene ends were 9 bases for V and 6 bases for J; bases not matched to a gene: 6. CDR3 nucleotides: TGTGCCAGATTACTAGCGGGAGACGCCGGGGAGCTGTTTTTT. Its translation: CARLLAGDAGELFF.

Points on this clonotype: Just one base apart from a much larger clone, this may be a read error. This sequence joins TRBV27 and TRBJ2-1, with 12 bases matching TRBD2. With V trimmed by 5 bases and J by 10 bases, 18 bases remained unmatched. CDR1 MNHEY and CDR2 SMNVEV come from the germline V gene (reference sequence). The CDR3 totals 18 residues. The CDR3 protein is CASSAGVGLAGRTYEQFF. The CDR3 coding sequence is TGTGCCAGCAGTGCGGGGGTTGGACTAGCGGGAAGGACCTACGAGCAGTTCTTC.